This TCR beta chain was found in a study of blood T cells in healthy people across ages. The wider study: Every two T cells gave about one barcoded beta molecule via template switching.

Of note for this clonotype: The antigen is not known.

Combining a sample-barcoded 5' primer with a J-beta primer mix, a second PCR ran for roughly 7 to 12 cycles. TCRdb re-analysed the 5' RACE reads in MiXCR, keeping a single row per CDR3 protein. Of roughly 1.9 million distinct CDR3 sequences listed, roughly two fifths are singletons. Study results and caveats: TCR beta diversity, measured per million T cells, fell in a roughly linear way with age. The long-lived group displayed more naive CD4+ cells, plus higher diversity, than the aged donors did.

The length of the CDR3 is 17 residues. Trimming shortened V by 3 bases and J by 4 bases, and 21 bases separated the two germline ends. The germline V gene has CDR1 SGHVS and CDR2 FNYEAQ. The TCR comes from a human donor in good health. Sequences were obtained from blood. This rearrangement joins TRBV7-6 to TRBJ2-5; tentative D call: TRBD1 (5 bases). For the CDR3, the DNA is TGTGCCAGCAGCTTTTGGGCCAGGGCGGTGATCGGAGAGACCCAGTACTTC. Its translation: CASSFWARAVIGETQYF.